This record covers a single TCR beta chain. The antigen is not known. The data belong to a study of T cell responses to AZD1222 COVID-19 vaccine. Study as a whole: Second doses at about 4 or about 12 weeks were pooled. Findings and limits, study-wide: Two doses of AZD1222 preceded a rise in Spike-specific TCR breadth and depth. Of spike-specific TCRs, nearly half reportedly target regions left unmutated in variants. Possibly, clonal diversity was underestimated; donors were largely white British and included more females.

Only in-frame clones appear in the TCRdb table, and some are missing; sequencing was by immunoSEQ multiplex PCR. Here the sample spans approximately 100,000 clones, over 85% being singletons. The specimen comprised peripheral blood, sampled on day 0 of AZD1222 vaccination. This TCR derives from an adult in good health.

The DNA for the CDR3 is TGTGCCAGCAGCCTTGTCAATCAGCCCCAGCATTTT. Protein: CASSLVNQPQHF. V and J are TRBV28 and TRBJ1-5; D call uncertain. CDR3 length equals 12 residues. V lost 6 bases and J lost 3, with 6 bases in between. Germline-derived CDR1 and CDR2 are MDHEN and SYDVKM. The full variable domain, its missing parts supplied by reference TRBV28 and TRBJ1-5, is DVKVTQSSRYLVKRTGEKVFLECVQDMDHENMFWYRQDPGLGLRLIYFSYDVKMKEKGDIPEGYSVSREKKERFSLILESASTNQTSMYLCASSLVNQPQHFGDGTRLSIL.